The 20 T cell receptor beta chains below come from one sample, sequenced in a study of memory CD4+ T cells and cytomegalovirus serostatus. Some clones are missing from TCRdb's copy, which holds only in-frame ones; the method was immunoSEQ multiplex PCR. The table lists about 64,000 clones, 60% to 80% of them singletons. Single viable CD3+CD4+CD8-CD45RO+ cells were sorted as the memory CD4+ T cells. Sequenced input: memory CD4+ T cells from blood. All receptors derive from an adult in good health and CMV-seronegative.

J is TRBJ1-5 and V is TRBV5-8, with no clear D. V was cut by 0 bases and J by 4 bases, with 5 bases left in between. Germline lookup yields CDR1 SGHTS and CDR2 YDEGEE. The CDR3 has 13 amino acids. The CDR3 nucleotides are TGTGCCAGCAGCTTGGTTGCGAATCAGCCCCAGCATTTT. It translates to CASSLVANQPQHF.

The rearrangement joins TRBV4-1 to TRBJ2-2; 12 bases map to TRBD2. Trimming at V came to 3 bases and at J to 4 bases, leaving 12 bases not matched to a gene. Germline CDR1 and CDR2: MGHRA and YSYEKL. The CDR3 has 19 residues. The chain's CDR3 is CASSHPSGRALGVTGELFF. CDR3 coding DNA: TGCGCCAGCAGCCATCCTAGCGGGAGGGCCCTGGGGGTCACCGGGGAGCTGTTTTTT.

The rearrangement links TRBV18 to TRBJ2-1, with a weak D call TRBD1 (6 bases). The germline gives CDR1 KGHSH, CDR2 LQKENI. V gave up 5 bases and J gave up 5 bases, with 10 bases separating them. The CDR3 covers 13 residues. CDR3 bases: TGTGCCAGCTCAGGACAGAGAGACAATGAGCAGTTCTTC. Translated, it gives CASSGQRDNEQFF. Drawing the rest from reference TRBV18 and TRBJ2-1, the complete variable domain is NAGVMQNPRHLVRRRGQEARLRCSPMKGHSHVYWYRQLPEEGLKFMVYLQKENIIDESGMPKERFSAEFPKEGPSILRIQQVVRGDSAAYFCASSGQRDNEQFFGPGTRLTVL.

This chain connects TRBV2 to TRBJ1-2, with 8 nucleotides matching TRBD1. J gave up 5 bases and V 6 bases, and 5 bases lay outside the gene matches. This CDR3 contains 13 residues. The germline V gene encodes CDR1 SNHLY and CDR2 FYNNEI. The DNA of the CDR3 is TGTGCCAGCAGGGCGACAGGGGTTTATGGCTACACCTTC. It codes for CASRATGVYGYTF.

The DNA for the CDR3 is TGTGCCAGCAGCTTTGGACAGGGTCATCAGCCCCAGCATTTT. Its translation: CASSFGQGHQPQHF. V gene TRBV2 combines with J gene TRBJ1-5; the match to TRBD1 covers 8 bases. This CDR3 has 14 residues. Germline V gene lookup returns CDR1 SNHLY and CDR2 FYNNEI. The V and J ends lost 6 bases and 5 bases, in that order; junction bases with no gene match: 6.

V is TRBV5-1 and J is TRBJ2-7; 8 bases agree with TRBD1. With 4 bases clipped from V and 7 bases from J, the junction kept 13 bases outside the gene matches. In germline, CDR1 is SGHRS, CDR2 YFSETQ. This CDR3 region has 15 residues. CDR3 DNA: TGCGCCAGCAGCGCAGGGGGCGCCTTAGAGGGGGAGCAGTACTTC. Amino acid sequence: CASSAGGALEGEQYF.

To note about this clone: A read error may produce the germline difference seen at one junction end. V gene TRBV2 combines with J gene TRBJ1-2, with D perhaps matching TRBD1 (5 bases). CDR1 SNHLY and CDR2 FYNNEI come from the germline V gene. This CDR3 region has 11 residues. CDR3 in amino acids: CARREDYGYTF. In DNA form, the CDR3 reads TGTGCCCGCAGGGAGGACTATGGCTACACCTTC. Using reference TRBV2 and TRBJ1-2 for the parts outside the CDR3, the full variable domain is EPEVTQTPSHQVTQMGQEVILRCVPISNHLYFYWYRQILGQKVEFLVSFYNNEISEKSEIFDDQFSVERPDGSNFTLKIRSTKLEDSAMYFCARREDYGYTFGSGTRLTVV.

V is TRBV11-3 and J is TRBJ2-7; 7 bases line up with TRBD1. There are 13 residues in the CDR3. V was clipped by 5 bases and J by 7 bases; unmatched bases: 8. From germline, CDR1 is SGHNT and CDR2 YENEEA. The CDR3 DNA reads as TGTGCCAGCAGCCTACAGGGGCCTGGGGAGCAGTACTTC. Translating it yields CASSLQGPGEQYF.

The V gene is TRBV28, the J gene TRBJ1-1, with 8 bases identical to TRBD1. This CDR3 is 15 amino acids long. Germline CDR1 MDHEN, CDR2 SYDVKM. After removal of 3 bases from V and 1 base from J, the junction contained 4 bases not matched to a gene. Written as DNA, the CDR3 is TGTGCCAGCAGTTTGGTTACAGGGGGGAACACTGAAGCTTTCTTT. This encodes CASSLVTGGNTEAFF.

The chain is built from TRBV7-2 and TRBJ2-3; D is unresolved. The CDR3 has 13 residues. V lost 0 bases and J lost 2, with 3 bases in between. Germline values: CDR1 SGHTA, CDR2 FQGNSA. The CDR3 coding sequence is TGTGCCAGCAGCTTAGCGCCCACAGATACGCAGTATTTT. It translates to CASSLAPTDTQYF.

This chain connects TRBV29-1 to TRBJ2-3, with 8 bases aligning to TRBD1. J lost 1 base, V lost 7 bases, and 4 bases had no gene match. Germline V gene lookup returns CDR1 SQVTM and CDR2 ANQGSEA. This CDR3 contains 13 residues. The CDR3 here is CSARGQGTDTQYF. CDR3 DNA sequence: TGCAGCGCCCGGGGACAGGGCACAGATACGCAGTATTTT.

This clone was seen a single time. The CDR3 reads CASSLPGGTGELFF. The CDR3 bases are TGTGCCAGCAGTTTACCCGGGGGGACCGGGGAGCTGTTTTTT. This chain joins TRBV28 and TRBJ2-2; 7 bases line up with TRBD2. The V gene end was trimmed by 2 bases and the J gene end by 5 bases; junction bases not matched to a gene: 2. The CDR3 totals 14 residues. CDR1 is MDHEN and CDR2 is SYDVKM in the germline V gene.

This clone was observed a single time. The rearrangement uses TRBV30 and TRBJ2-5; D is unresolved. Trimming shortened V by 0 bases and J by 6 bases, and 20 bases separated the two germline ends. The CDR3 has 16 residues. CDR1 and CDR2 (germline): GTSNPN, SVGIG (reference sequence). The CDR3 DNA reads as TGTGCCTGGAGTGTACCTCGCAGTCGGGTAGAACAGACCCAGTACTTC. Translating gives CAWSVPRSRVEQTQYF.

The chain links TRBV25-1 to TRBJ2-2, with 7 nucleotides matching TRBD2. The J segment lost 2 bases and the V segment lost 7 bases, leaving 13 bases of the junction unmatched. CDR3 size: 17 residues. Germline loops: CDR1 MGHDK, CDR2 SYGVNS. In DNA, the CDR3 is TGTGCCAGCACCTCCCCGGCTGGGGGGGGAAACACCGGGGAGCTGTTTTTT. Encoded protein: CASTSPAGGGNTGELFF. Based on the CDR3 plus reference TRBV25-1 and TRBJ2-2, the full variable domain is EADIYQTPRYLVIGTGKKITLECSQTMGHDKMYWYQQDPGMELHLIHYSYGVNSTEKGDLSSESTVSRIRTEHFPLTLESARPSHTSQYLCASTSPAGGGNTGELFFGEGSRLTVL.

The gene calls are TRBV5-1 and TRBJ1-2, with D possibly TRBD1 on 6 matching bases. Germline assignment: CDR1 SGHRS and CDR2 YFSETQ. Trimming shortened V by 4 bases and J by 2 bases, and 15 bases separated the two germline ends. The CDR3 has 15 amino acids. The CDR3 region has the DNA TGCGCCAGCAGCCGTGGGGGGGCGGAAAACTATGGCTACACCTTC. It encodes CASSRGGAENYGYTF.

This clone appeared a few times. V usage is TRBV18 and J usage is TRBJ1-5; 10 positions agree with TRBD1. The ends lost 4 bases at V and 5 bases at J; junction bases unmatched: 5. The CDR3 consists of 15 residues. Germline V CDR1 and CDR2: KGHSH, LQKENI. The CDR3 DNA follows: TGTGCCAGCTCACTGGGACAGGGGAGGGATCAGCCCCAGCATTTT. Translating it yields CASSLGQGRDQPQHF.

This rearrangement joins TRBV6-1 to TRBJ2-2; D gene ambiguous. Germline CDR1 and CDR2: MNHNS and SASEGT. CDR3 size: 15 residues. V dropped 10 bases and J dropped 1 base, with 16 bases sitting between them. The CDR3 DNA follows: TGTGCCACCCCCTTATCACACCAGAACACCGGGGAGCTGTTTTTT. It specifies CATPLSHQNTGELFF.

J is TRBJ2-2 and V is TRBV7-3; TRBD1 might be the D (6 bases). The CDR3 spans 16 residues. Per the germline V gene, CDR1 is SGHTA and CDR2 is FQGTGA. V lost 5 bases and J 4 bases, leaving 17 bases between the germline ends. The CDR3 bases are TGTGCCAGCAGCGTTAACTCAGGGGCCAGCACCGGGGAGCTGTTTTTT. It translates to CASSVNSGASTGELFF.

The chain couples TRBV5-1 to TRBJ2-1; TRBD1 agrees at 10 bases. Losses at the gene ends were 5 bases for V and 10 bases for J; bases not matched to a gene: 9. The CDR3 is 14 residues long. The germline V gene encodes CDR1 SGHRS and CDR2 YFSETQ. This CDR3 reads CASRGTGVIIEQFF. The CDR3 region has the DNA TGCGCCAGCAGGGGGACAGGGGTCATCATCGAGCAGTTCTTC.

Only one count was recorded for this clone. This chain connects TRBV5-5 to TRBJ2-1; 9 bases fit TRBD2. The CDR3 covers 12 residues. V gave up 3 bases and J gave up 12 bases; unmatched junction bases: 4. Germline CDR1 and CDR2: SGHKS and YYEKEE (reference sequence). The CDR3 loop reads CASSWTSEMQFF. CDR3 DNA: TGTGCCAGCAGCTGGACTAGCGAGATGCAGTTCTTC.